This paragraph covers one T cell receptor (beta chain) sequence. The antigen is not known. This CDR3 contains 14 residues. Germline CDR1 and CDR2: SGHDN and FVKESK. V was trimmed by 0 bases and J by 5 bases, leaving 9 bases between them. The record originates from a study of T cell responses to AZD1222 COVID-19 vaccine. Overall study context: Analysis merged second doses at about 4 or about 12 weeks. Study-level points and caveats: Following two doses of AZD1222, Spike-specific TCR breadth and depth rose.

Assay used: immunoSEQ multiplex PCR; TCRdb lists only in-frame clones, some missing. In the table there are under 150,000 clones, roughly 91% of which are singletons. The rearrangement uses TRBV14 and TRBJ2-3; no clear D. The input for sequencing was peripheral blood, taken on day 0 of AZD1222 vaccination. The source is an adult in good health. The CDR3 reads CASSQDLRLDTQYF. The CDR3, as DNA: TGTGCCAGCAGCCAAGATCTAAGGTTAGATACGCAGTATTTT.